These 2 T cell receptor beta chains share one sample of origin, sequenced in a study of T-cell reconstitution after alpha-beta-depleted transplantation in children. The TCRbeta library was prepared with unique molecular identifiers. One entry per CDR3 protein, called by TCRdb with MiXCR from the PCR reads. The data contain some 200,000 distinct CDR3 sequences, 5.5% to 7% of them singletons. The sample in question was PBMCs, obtained before TCRalphabeta/CD19-depleted stem cell transplant. These receptors originate from a girl under three years old with combined immunodeficiency, due to receive a stem cell transplant.

This clonotype was seen more than once but under ten times. The chain is built from TRBV5-1 and TRBJ2-5; TRBD1 aligns across 7 bases. Germline V gene sequence: CDR1 SGHRS, CDR2 YFSETQ. V was clipped by 3 bases and J by 0 bases; unmatched bases: 5. This CDR3 comprises 15 residues. The CDR3 reads CASSYRDRDQETQYF. CDR3 DNA sequence: TGCGCCAGCAGCTATCGAGACAGGGACCAAGAGACCCAGTACTTC.

This clonotype was counted at least ten times. The rearrangement uses TRBV5-7 and TRBJ2-7; D is possibly TRBD1 (6 bases). TRBV5-7 is an ORF for which the function is uncertain. The V end lost 0 bases, the J end lost 5 bases, and 9 bases lay between the germline ends. The CDR3 has 13 amino acids. CDR3: CASSLDTGNEQYF. The CDR3 bases are TGTGCCAGCAGCTTGGATACAGGGAACGAGCAGTACTTC.